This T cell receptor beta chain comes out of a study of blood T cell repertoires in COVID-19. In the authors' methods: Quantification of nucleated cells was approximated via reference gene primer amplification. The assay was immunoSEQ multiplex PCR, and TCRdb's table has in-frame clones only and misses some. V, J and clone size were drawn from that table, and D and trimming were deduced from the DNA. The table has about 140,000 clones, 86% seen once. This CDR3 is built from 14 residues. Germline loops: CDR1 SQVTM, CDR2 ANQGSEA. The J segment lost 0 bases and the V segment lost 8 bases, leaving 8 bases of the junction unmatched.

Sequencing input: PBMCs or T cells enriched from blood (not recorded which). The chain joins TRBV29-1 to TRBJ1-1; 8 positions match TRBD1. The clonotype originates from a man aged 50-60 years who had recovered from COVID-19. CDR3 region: CSPTRQGMNTEAFF. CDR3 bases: TGCAGCCCAACCCGACAGGGGATGAACACTGAAGCTTTCTTT.